This T cell receptor beta chain was identified during a study of tumor-infiltrating lymphocytes in oesophageal squamous cell carcinoma. In its sample, this clonotype ranks as large. TCRdb processed the PCR reads anew with MiXCR; each CDR3 protein has one entry. The sample includes under 15,000 distinct CDR3 sequences, 58% of them seen just once. The CDR3 totals 15 residues. Looked up from germline, CDR1 is SEHNR and CDR2 is FQNEAQ (reference sequence). The V end was cut by 6 bases, the J end by 0 bases, with 12 bases between. This TCR was recovered from a female donor with esophageal squamous cell carcinoma. This chain uses TRBV7-9 with TRBJ2-4; D could derive from TRBD1 or TRBD2 (6 bases each). Material: esophageal tumor tissue. The CDR3 protein is CASREGGLAKNIQYF. The CDR3 region has the DNA TGTGCCAGCAGGGAAGGGGGGTTAGCCAAAAACATTCAGTACTTC.